These 29 T cell receptor beta chains came from one sample sequenced in a study of CD8 T cells in ankylosing spondylitis. TCRdb re-analysed the 5' RACE reads in MiXCR, keeping a single row per CDR3 protein. The sample shows tens of thousands of distinct CDR3 sequences, roughly 7.9% of them seen only once. Specimen: blood, either unsorted or a sorted T cell fraction (not recorded which). The receptors shown here come from a male donor with ankylosing spondylitis or in good health (not recorded which).

This clonotype was detected many times. The rearrangement joins TRBV29-1 to TRBJ2-1; 9 bases are a match to TRBD1. CDR1 and CDR2 from the germline V gene are SQVTM and ANQGSEA. The CDR3 runs to 14 residues. With 5 bases clipped from V and 5 bases from J, the junction kept 7 bases outside the gene matches. The CDR3 sequence: CSVTGGRLDNEQFF. The CDR3 nucleotides are TGCAGCGTTACAGGGGGCAGGTTGGACAATGAGCAGTTCTTC.

This clonotype was detected ten times or more. The chain uses TRBV20-1 and TRBJ2-3, with 10 bases lining up with TRBD2. The CDR3 totals 14 residues. CDR1 DFQATT and CDR2 SNEGSKA come from the germline V gene (reference sequence). The V gene end was trimmed by 2 bases and the J gene end by 6 bases; junction bases not matched to a gene: 5. DNA of the CDR3: TGCAGTGCTAGACCGGGACTAGCGACGGATACGCAGTATTTT. Residues: CSARPGLATDTQYF.

This clonotype showed up many times. This chain links TRBV5-1 with TRBJ2-5; 7 nucleotides match TRBD1. This CDR3 is built from 14 residues. V shed 0 bases and J 3 bases; nucleotides not matched to a gene: 2. Per germline, CDR1 SGHRS and CDR2 YFSETQ. DNA for the CDR3: TGCGCCAGCAGCTTGGTACAGGGGAAAGAGACCCAGTACTTC. Translated: CASSLVQGKETQYF.

This clonotype showed up many times. The chain carries TRBV5-6 and TRBJ1-1; 8 nucleotides line up with TRBD1. From germline, CDR1 is SGHDT and CDR2 YYEEEE. CDR3 length equals 13 residues. Trimming at V came to 4 bases and at J to 3 bases, leaving 2 bases not matched to a gene. This CDR3 reads CASSQTGDTEAFF. The CDR3 DNA reads TGTGCCAGCAGCCAGACAGGGGACACTGAAGCTTTCTTT.

This clonotype appeared many times. The genes are TRBV14 and TRBJ2-7; D is perhaps TRBD2 (5 bases). This CDR3 is 14 amino acids long. Germline V gives CDR1 SGHDN, CDR2 FVKESK. With 0 bases removed from V and 6 bases from J, the gap between germline ends came to 12 bases. The CDR3 region has the DNA TGTGCCAGCAGCCAAGATTATGGAGGCGGCGAGCAGTACTTC. It is translated as CASSQDYGGGEQYF.

The sample holds many counts of this clonotype. V usage is TRBV4-1 and J usage is TRBJ2-1, with 7 bases matching TRBD2. The trim removed 4 bases at V and 8 bases at J, leaving 11 bases unmatched. The CDR3 runs 15 residues. Germline V CDR1 and CDR2: MGHRA, YSYEKL. The CDR3 coding sequence is TGCGCCAGCAGCCCCCTAGGGCGGGAGAGGCATGAGCAGTTCTTC. Translation gives CASSPLGRERHEQFF.

In this sample, this clonotype turned up many times. The chain carries TRBV6-6 and TRBJ2-7, with D possibly being TRBD1 (5 bases). This CDR3 has 13 residues. The V end was cut by 5 bases, the J end by 2 bases, with 10 bases between. Germline assignment: CDR1 MNHNY and CDR2 SVGAGI (reference sequence). CDR3 bases: TGTGCCAGCAGTCCACAGGCTCCCTACGAGCAGTACTTC. Translating it yields CASSPQAPYEQYF.

At least ten counts were recorded for this clonotype. The chain combines TRBV29-1 with TRBJ2-3, with TRBD2 matching 7 bases. The V segment lost 6 bases and the J segment 6 bases; nucleotides outside the gene matches: 9. This CDR3 contains 13 residues. Germline V gene data show CDR1 as SQVTM and CDR2 as ANQGSEA. The CDR3 here is CSVSWGGADTQYF. The CDR3 bases are TGCAGCGTCTCATGGGGAGGGGCCGATACGCAGTATTTT.

Ten or more counts support this clonotype. The J gene is TRBJ2-5, the V gene TRBV20-1; TRBD1 is a possible D gene (6 bases). V dropped 5 bases and J dropped 1 base, with 17 bases sitting between them. Germline values: CDR1 DFQATT, CDR2 SNEGSKA (reference sequence). This CDR3 region has 15 residues. The CDR3 DNA follows: TGCAGTGCTGCAATCTCCAGGGGAACCCAAGAGACCCAGTACTTC. Translating it yields CSAAISRGTQETQYF.

This clonotype was seen repeatedly, ten times or more. The V and J genes are TRBV3-1 and TRBJ2-3; TRBD2 matches 7 bases. Germline trimming cut 2 bases from V and 6 bases from J; bases unmatched to any gene: 5. This CDR3 spans 14 amino acids. From germline, CDR1 is LGHDT and CDR2 YNNKEL (reference sequence). The CDR3 nucleotides read TGTGCCAGCAGCCAATCGGGAGGCAGTGATACGCAGTATTTT. Its translation: CASSQSGGSDTQYF.

This clonotype was detected many times. This chain links TRBV12-3 or TRBV12-4 with TRBJ2-1; 10 positions match TRBD2. Trimming removed 5 bases from V and 9 bases from J; junction bases left unmatched: 4. The CDR3 sequence is 13 residues long. CDR3 protein: CASSEREGGEQFF. The CDR3 bases are TGTGCCAGCAGTGAGCGGGAGGGGGGTGAGCAGTTCTTC.

This clonotype was detected a few times. This chain links TRBV7-9 with TRBJ2-3, with TRBD2 matching over 8 bases. CDR3 length: 16 amino acids. The V gene end was trimmed by 3 bases and the J gene end by 0 bases; junction bases not matched to a gene: 5. CDR1 is SEHNR and CDR2 is FQNEAQ in the germline V gene (reference sequence). CDR3 sequence: CASSFLREASTDTQYF. CDR3 sequence (DNA): TGTGCCAGCAGCTTTTTGCGGGAGGCGAGCACAGATACGCAGTATTTT.

Many counts were recorded for this clonotype. The genes are TRBV7-3 and TRBJ2-7; 9 positions match TRBD2. With V trimmed by 2 bases and J by 3 bases, 5 bases remained unmatched. CDR3 length: 15 residues. Per the germline V gene, CDR1 is SGHTA and CDR2 is FQGTGA. Written as DNA, the CDR3 is TGTGCCAGCAGCTTAGGTAGCGGGAGTTTCTACGAGCAGTACTTC. As protein: CASSLGSGSFYEQYF.

CDR3 loop: CASSYRTAGNTIYF. CDR3 in DNA: TGTGCCAGCAGTTATCGGACAGCTGGAAACACCATATATTTT. This chain joins TRBV6-6 and TRBJ1-3; D might be TRBD1 (6 bases). The ends were cut back, 3 bases at V and 2 bases at J, with 8 bases in the middle. The CDR3 contains 14 residues. The germline V gene has CDR1 MNHNY and CDR2 SVGAGI (reference sequence).

The chain couples TRBV4-2 to TRBJ2-5; no reliable D call. V lost 4 bases and J lost 3, with 12 bases in between. The CDR3 loop spans 14 amino acids. Germline loops: CDR1 LGHNA, CDR2 YNFKEQ. CDR3 coding DNA: TGTGCCAGCAGCCCTGGGATCGTCAAAGAGACCCAGTACTTC. It yields the protein CASSPGIVKETQYF.

This clonotype appeared once. A much larger clone differs from this one at a single base, so this may be a read error. CDR3 nucleotides: TGCAGTACTAGAAGTCCCCGTAGCGGGAGCTCCTACAATGAGCAGTTCTTC. Protein product: CSTRSPRSGSSYNEQFF. This sequence joins TRBV20-1 and TRBJ2-1, with TRBD2 identical over 9 bases. The V gene's germline CDR1 is DFQATT and CDR2 SNEGSKA (reference sequence). This CDR3 comprises 17 residues.

The sample holds a few counts of this clonotype. The chain links TRBV6-1 to TRBJ1-6; TRBD1 matches at 11 bases. From germline, CDR1 is MNHNS and CDR2 SASEGT. The CDR3 sequence is 14 residues long. Trimming took 10 bases from V and 8 from J; bases not matched to a gene: 7. This CDR3 reads CAIRTGGFDSPLHF. DNA of the CDR3: TGTGCCATACGGACAGGGGGCTTTGATTCACCCCTCCACTTT.

This clonotype was counted ten times or more. V gene TRBV12-3 or TRBV12-4 combines with J gene TRBJ2-7, with a tentative D call TRBD2 (6 bases). The CDR3 sequence is 11 residues long. Trimming pared 4 bases from V and 12 bases from J, leaving 13 bases between. The CDR3 nucleotides read TGTGCCAGCAGTTCGGGGGAGGTCCGGTACTTC. Its protein product is CASSSGEVRYF.

Regarding this clonotype: This may come from a read error, since a much larger clone is one base off. CDR3 DNA: TGTGCCAGCACCCAATTGCGTCAAGCGAGCTCCTACAATGAGCAGTTCTTC. Residues: CASTQLRQASSYNEQFF. The chain is built from TRBV3-1 and TRBJ2-1; unclear D gene. This CDR3 has 17 residues. Germline V lookup: CDR1 LGHDT, CDR2 YNNKEL (reference sequence).

This clonotype has a handful of counts. The chain couples TRBV29-1 to TRBJ2-3; D gene ambiguous. This CDR3 region has 11 residues. V gave up 1 base and J gave up 6 bases, with 5 bases separating them. CDR1 is SQVTM, CDR2 ANQGSEA, per germline. The CDR3 region has the DNA TGCAGCGTTGAAGTGGCTGATACGCAGTATTTT. This sequence encodes CSVEVADTQYF.

This clonotype was counted ten times or more. For the CDR3, the DNA is TGCAGTGCGGAATCACGGACGGGGTCAGATACGCAGTATTTT. Translated, it gives CSAESRTGSDTQYF. J is TRBJ2-3 and V is TRBV20-1; tentatively, D is TRBD2 (5 bases). V shed 6 bases and J shed 4 bases, with 17 bases lying between them. Germline V gives CDR1 DFQATT, CDR2 SNEGSKA (reference sequence). The CDR3 length is 14 residues.

The table lists this clonotype with many counts. The rearrangement links TRBV12-3 or TRBV12-4 to TRBJ2-6; D unclear. The CDR3 extends over 14 amino acids. V lost 3 bases and J 2 bases, leaving 5 bases between the germline ends. CDR3 in amino acids: CASSLMAGANVLTF. CDR3 sequence (DNA): TGTGCCAGCAGTTTGATGGCTGGGGCCAACGTCCTGACTTTC.

This clonotype was detected ten times or more. This rearrangement joins TRBV3-1 to TRBJ2-3; 11 nucleotides agree with TRBD2. The V segment lost 0 bases and the J segment 11 bases; nucleotides outside the gene matches: 4. The CDR3 totals 14 residues. The V gene's germline CDR1 is LGHDT and CDR2 YNNKEL (reference sequence). CDR3 in amino acids: CASSQDSGRAKQYF. The CDR3 coding sequence is TGTGCCAGCAGCCAAGATAGCGGGAGGGCAAAGCAGTATTTT.

This clonotype was picked up many times. V usage is TRBV5-1 and J usage is TRBJ2-1, with 10 bases matching TRBD2. Germline CDR1 reads SGHRS; CDR2 reads YFSETQ. The CDR3 has 17 amino acids. The junction had 18 bases not matched to a gene; V was cut back by 4 bases and J by 11 bases. The CDR3 nucleotides are TGCGCCAGCAGCCAAACCGGTACTAGCGGGATGGGGGGGAAGCAGTTCTTC. Amino acids: CASSQTGTSGMGGKQFF.

There are many counts of this clonotype. This chain joins TRBV7-8 and TRBJ1-1; TRBD1 might be the D (6 bases). This CDR3 comprises 16 residues. Germline-derived CDR1 and CDR2 are SGHVS and FQNEAQ. Trimming took 5 bases from V and 0 from J, leaving 16 bases between them. The CDR3 DNA sequence: TGTGCCAGCAGCCCCTCGTGGGGGCTGGTGAACACTGAAGCTTTCTTT. This encodes CASSPSWGLVNTEAFF.

This clonotype was seen at least ten times. The chain joins TRBV12-3 or TRBV12-4 to TRBJ2-7; TRBD2 matches 7 bases. This CDR3 contains 13 residues. J gave up 7 bases and V 5 bases, and 8 bases lay outside the gene matches. CDR3 DNA: TGTGCCAGCAGTAAGACTAGCCTCGGAGAGCAGTACTTC. It is translated as CASSKTSLGEQYF.

This clonotype occurred many times. V and J are TRBV4-2 and TRBJ1-1; D uncertain. The CDR3 is 13 amino acids. CDR1 and CDR2 (germline): LGHNA, YNFKEQ. With 0 bases removed from V and 5 bases from J, the gap between germline ends came to 7 bases. CDR3 protein: CASSQDLRTEAFF. As DNA, the CDR3 is TGTGCCAGCAGCCAAGACTTACGAACTGAAGCTTTCTTT.

This rearrangement joins TRBV7-8 to TRBJ2-5; 16 bases fit TRBD2. Trimming cost V 5 bases and J 4 bases; bases outside gene matches: 22. Germline CDR1 reads SGHVS; CDR2 reads FQNEAQ. CDR3 length: 22 amino acids. The DNA of the CDR3 is TGTGCCAGCAGCCGATCGGGGACTAGCGGGAGGGTGGGGGTCCACGGGAGAGAGACCCAGTACTTC. This translates into CASSRSGTSGRVGVHGRETQYF.

This clonotype was recorded many times. The chain links TRBV5-5 to TRBJ2-5; 13 bases are shared with TRBD2. V trimming: 1 base; J trimming: 4 bases; junction bases outside the gene matches: 4. The CDR3 is made up of 16 amino acids. Germline V CDR1 and CDR2: SGHKS, YYEKEE (reference sequence). DNA for the CDR3: TGTGCCAGCAGCTTGCAACTAGCGGGAGGGGTAGAGACCCAGTACTTC. This translates into CASSLQLAGGVETQYF.